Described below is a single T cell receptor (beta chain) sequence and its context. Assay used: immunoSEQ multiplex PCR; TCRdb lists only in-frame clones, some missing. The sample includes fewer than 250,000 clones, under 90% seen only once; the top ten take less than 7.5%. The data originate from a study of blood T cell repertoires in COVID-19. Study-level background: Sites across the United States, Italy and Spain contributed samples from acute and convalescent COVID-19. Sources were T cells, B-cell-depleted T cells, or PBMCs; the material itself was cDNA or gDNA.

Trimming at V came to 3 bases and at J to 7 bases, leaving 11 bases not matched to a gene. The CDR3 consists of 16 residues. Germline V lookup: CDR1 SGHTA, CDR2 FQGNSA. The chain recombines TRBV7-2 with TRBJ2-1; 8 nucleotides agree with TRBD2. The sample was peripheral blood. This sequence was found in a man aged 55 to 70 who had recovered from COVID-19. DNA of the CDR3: TGTGCCAGCAGCTTTCAATCGGGAGGGTCGAGTAATGAGCAGTTCTTC. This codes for CASSFQSGGSSNEQFF.